Below, 9 T cell receptor beta chains from the same sample are listed, as sequenced in a study of T cells in Graves' hyperthyroidism and ophthalmopathy. Amplified regions were TCR beta CDR3 sequences from RNA transcripts. When the TCR CDR3 underwent first-round RT-PCR, the HTBI primer set was used. From the multiplex PCR reads, TCRdb called clonotypes with MiXCR, one entry per CDR3 protein. This table has around 600,000 distinct CDR3 sequences, 15% to 17% appearing once. Material: blood. These receptors all come from a woman in her twenties or thirties with Graves' hyperthyroidism.

Notes on this clonotype: This may be a read error: a much more frequent sequence differs by one nucleotide. The rearrangement joins TRBV20-1 to TRBJ2-7; D call uncertain. This CDR3 comprises 16 residues. The V gene's germline CDR1 is DFQATT and CDR2 SNEGSKA (reference sequence). The V end lost 1 base, the J end lost 0 bases, and 16 bases lay between the germline ends. CDR3 residues: CSARVRSLPPSYEQYF. The CDR3 DNA reads TGCAGTGCTAGAGTGCGTTCACTCCCCCCCTCCTACGAGCAGTACTTC.

This clonotype has just a few counts. The rearrangement joins TRBV19 to TRBJ2-7, with 7 bases aligning to TRBD2. Germline V gives CDR1 LNHDA, CDR2 SQIVND (reference sequence). Trimming took 5 bases from V and 6 from J; bases not matched to a gene: 10. The CDR3 loop spans 14 amino acids. This CDR3 reads CASSSSGKSGEQYF. The CDR3 nucleotides read TGTGCCAGTAGTTCCAGCGGGAAGAGTGGCGAGCAGTACTTC.

This clonotype was counted ten times or more. The chain carries TRBV10-3 and TRBJ2-5; 8 bases fit TRBD1. The J segment lost 5 bases and the V segment lost 3 bases, leaving 5 bases of the junction unmatched. The CDR3 length is 14 residues. Germline V gene lookup returns CDR1 ENHRY and CDR2 SYGVKD. The CDR3 loop is CAISESGGWETQYF. The CDR3 DNA reads TGTGCCATCAGTGAATCAGGGGGCTGGGAGACCCAGTACTTC.

This clonotype showed up many times. The chain couples TRBV12-3 or TRBV12-4 to TRBJ2-3, with unresolved D. V was pared by 6 bases and J by 4 bases, with 5 bases between. The CDR3 is 11 residues long. The CDR3 loop is CASSSADTQYF. The DNA of the CDR3 is TGTGCCAGCAGCTCGGCAGATACGCAGTATTTT.

This clonotype showed up just a few times. V usage is TRBV4-1 and J usage is TRBJ2-1, with D uncertain. V lost 0 bases to trimming and J lost 4 bases, with 13 bases between them. This CDR3 has 16 residues. The germline gives CDR1 MGHRA, CDR2 YSYEKL. The chain's CDR3 is CASSQEHSPRYNEQFF. The DNA of the CDR3 is TGCGCCAGCAGCCAAGAGCACAGTCCCCGGTACAATGAGCAGTTCTTC.

This clonotype came up a few times. V gene TRBV6-1 combines with J gene TRBJ2-6; D is unclear. Germline V gene data show CDR1 as MNHNS and CDR2 as SASEGT. This CDR3 is built from 16 residues. V dropped 6 bases and J dropped 2 bases, with 14 bases sitting between them. The CDR3 loop reads CASRAPGVTGANVLTF. CDR3 coding DNA: TGTGCCAGCAGGGCTCCTGGCGTCACTGGGGCCAACGTCCTGACTTTC.

The chain recombines TRBV11-2 with TRBJ2-1; weak D call: TRBD1 (6 bases). Deletions cut 6 bases from V and 4 bases from J, with 13 bases between. Germline assignment: CDR1 SGHAT and CDR2 FQNNGV. This CDR3 is built from 14 residues. CDR3 coding DNA: TGTGCCAGCAGATTGCCGGGACATTACAATGAGCAGTTCTTC. Protein: CASRLPGHYNEQFF.

This clonotype was seen many times. The rearrangement links TRBV18 to TRBJ1-5; D gene ambiguous. V lost 5 bases and J 3 bases, leaving 11 bases between the germline ends. Per the germline V gene, CDR1 is KGHSH and CDR2 is LQKENI. CDR3 size: 14 residues. This CDR3 is CASSAGSNNQPQHF. The CDR3 DNA is TGTGCCAGCTCAGCTGGGAGCAACAATCAGCCCCAGCATTTT.

This clonotype showed up just a few times. J is TRBJ2-1 and V is TRBV7-9; no clear D gene. The germline V gene has CDR1 SEHNR and CDR2 FQNEAQ (reference sequence). The CDR3 loop spans 12 amino acids. V lost 7 bases and J 5 bases, leaving 9 bases between the germline ends. The CDR3 is CASTLGNNEQFF. The CDR3, as DNA: TGTGCCAGCACCCTAGGCAACAATGAGCAGTTCTTC.